The present entry profiles one TCR beta chain with its context. The data derive from a study of T cell changes during pregnancy in multiple sclerosis. This CDR3 has 13 residues. V was cut by 5 bases and J by 1 base, with 9 bases left in between. Germline V CDR1 and CDR2: SGHNT, YYREEE (reference sequence). TCRdb keeps only in-frame clones here, not all; method: immunoSEQ multiplex PCR. The sample consists of tens of thousands of clones, roughly 90% of them appearing once. The clonotype was recovered from a female donor in good health, enrolled as a control in a pregnancy study. Sequenced here: peripheral blood, sampled in the third trimester of pregnancy. The chain joins TRBV5-4 to TRBJ1-1; a weak D match, TRBD1 (5 bases). In nucleotides, the CDR3 is TGTGCCAGCAGTCCGGGGGGGAACACTGAAGCTTTCTTT. Residues: CASSPGGNTEAFF. The whole variable domain, filled in from reference TRBV5-4 and TRBJ1-1, reads ETGVTQSPTHLIKTRGQQVTLRCSSQSGHNTVSWYQQALGQGPQFIFQYYREEENGRGNFPPRFSGLQFPNYSSELNVNALELDDSALYLCASSPGGNTEAFFGQGTRLTVV.